The source of this T cell receptor beta chain is a study of cytomegalovirus exposure and HLA in healthy donors. Amplification used 60 Vbeta primers and 13 Jbeta primers. This table comes from immunoSEQ multiplex PCR, and its TCRdb copy is limited to in-frame clones, with some not included. The profile shows under 20,000 clones, about 84% of them singletons. Germline values: CDR1 MNHEY, CDR2 SMNVEV (reference sequence). The CDR3 has 15 amino acids. V was trimmed by 0 bases and J by 2 bases, leaving 11 bases between them. This sequence was found in a human donor in good health. Sequencing was carried out using PBMCs. The chain has TRBV27 and TRBJ2-7, with TRBD2 as a possible D gene (6 bases). CDR3 amino acids: CASSLSPSVAYEQYF. Written as DNA, the CDR3 is TGTGCCAGCAGTTTATCTCCTAGCGTCGCCTACGAGCAGTACTTC.